The rows below give T cell receptor beta chains drawn from one sample of a study of CD8 T cells in Susac syndrome. TCRdb used MiXCR to reprocess the immunoSEQ multiplex PCR reads, holding one entry per CDR3 protein. The sample lists 150,000 to 200,000 distinct CDR3 sequences; approximately 95% were seen once. Sequenced material: CD4+ T cells from PBMCs. These receptors were obtained from a human donor with multiple sclerosis. Both conserved end residues are part of each CDR3. D genes are given only for firm matches.

v_call: TRBV5-1
cdr3_length: 16
d_call: TRBD2
j_call: TRBJ2-2
cdr3_aa: CASSPGTSGNTGELFF

v_call: TRBV4-3
cdr3_length: 19
d_call: TRBD1
j_call: TRBJ1-2
cdr3_aa: CASSQVGGQGAMGGDGYTF

v_call: TRBV20-1
cdr3_length: 15
d_call: TRBD2
j_call: TRBJ2-1
cdr3_aa: CSAARTSGRHGEQFF

v_call: TRBV14
cdr3_length: 16
d_call: TRBD1
j_call: TRBJ2-7
cdr3_aa: CASSRKGQGGTYEQYF

v_call: TRBV28
cdr3_length: 12
d_call: .
j_call: TRBJ2-5
cdr3_aa: CASRGPGATQYF

v_call: TRBV14
cdr3_length: 13
d_call: .
j_call: TRBJ2-1
cdr3_aa: CASSQGRVPKQFF

v_call: TRBV7-9
cdr3_length: 12
d_call: .
j_call: TRBJ1-1
cdr3_aa: CASSATATEAFF

v_call: TRBV3-1
cdr3_length: 17
d_call: .
j_call: TRBJ1-3
cdr3_aa: CASSQGFGRTSGNTIYF

v_call: TRBV20-1
cdr3_length: 16
d_call: TRBD2
j_call: TRBJ2-1
cdr3_aa: CSATNSLAGGNNEQFF

v_call: TRBV7-3
cdr3_length: 15
d_call: .
j_call: TRBJ2-2
cdr3_aa: CASSHDNANTGELFF

v_call: TRBV7-9
cdr3_length: 14
d_call: .
j_call: TRBJ1-1
cdr3_aa: CASSLSGEETEAFF

v_call: TRBV6-2/TRBV6-3
cdr3_length: 18
d_call: TRBD1
j_call: TRBJ1-5
cdr3_aa: CASSYRRDRGYSNQPQHF

v_call: TRBV5-1
cdr3_length: 14
d_call: .
j_call: TRBJ2-5
cdr3_aa: CASSPGPFSETQYF

v_call: TRBV7-2
cdr3_length: 16
d_call: TRBD1
j_call: TRBJ1-5
cdr3_aa: CASSSTGVLSNQPQHF

v_call: TRBV7-2
cdr3_length: 16
d_call: TRBD2
j_call: TRBJ2-3
cdr3_aa: CASSSLAGLVGDTQYF

v_call: TRBV7-9
cdr3_length: 14
d_call: .
j_call: TRBJ1-5
cdr3_aa: CASSSLGSERPQHF

v_call: TRBV30
cdr3_length: 15
d_call: .
j_call: TRBJ2-2
cdr3_aa: CAWSVRQLITGELFF

v_call: TRBV7-2
cdr3_length: 15
d_call: .
j_call: TRBJ2-1
cdr3_aa: CASSSSGTAQREQFF

v_call: TRBV7-9
cdr3_length: 14
d_call: TRBD1
j_call: TRBJ1-4
cdr3_aa: CASSQTGGFEKLFF

v_call: TRBV28
cdr3_length: 16
d_call: TRBD2
j_call: TRBJ2-1
cdr3_aa: CASSPSGAGGWDEQFF

v_call: TRBV30
cdr3_length: 13
d_call: .
j_call: TRBJ1-1
cdr3_aa: CAWNDNGLSEAFF

v_call: TRBV7-2
cdr3_length: 13
d_call: .
j_call: TRBJ1-5
cdr3_aa: CASSGMGHQPQHF

v_call: TRBV2
cdr3_length: 12
d_call: .
j_call: TRBJ1-5
cdr3_aa: CASSEQGQPQHF

v_call: TRBV7-9
cdr3_length: 15
d_call: .
j_call: TRBJ1-1
cdr3_aa: CASSSWDAGDTEAFF

v_call: TRBV7-9
cdr3_length: 15
d_call: TRBD1
j_call: TRBJ1-1
cdr3_aa: CASSLDGYRGLEAFF

v_call: TRBV6-6
cdr3_length: 13
d_call: .
j_call: TRBJ2-7
cdr3_aa: CASSYVQAYEQYF

v_call: TRBV25-1
cdr3_length: 15
d_call: .
j_call: TRBJ2-2
cdr3_aa: CASLGRGPGTGELFF

v_call: TRBV5-1
cdr3_length: 14
d_call: .
j_call: TRBJ2-1
cdr3_aa: CASSLGHTDNEQFF

v_call: TRBV3-1
cdr3_length: 14
d_call: .
j_call: TRBJ1-2
cdr3_aa: CASSHFDRPGGYTF

v_call: TRBV5-1
cdr3_length: 16
d_call: .
j_call: TRBJ1-4
cdr3_aa: CASSPIRRGSNEKLFF

v_call: TRBV12-3/TRBV12-4
cdr3_length: 14
d_call: TRBD1
j_call: TRBJ1-5
cdr3_aa: CASSQGARNQPQHF

v_call: TRBV9
cdr3_length: 16
d_call: .
j_call: TRBJ1-2
cdr3_aa: CASSVEAAQLGYGYTF

v_call: TRBV6-2/TRBV6-3
cdr3_length: 13
d_call: .
j_call: TRBJ1-1
cdr3_aa: CASSDSEGTEAFF

v_call: TRBV5-1
cdr3_length: 15
d_call: .
j_call: TRBJ2-5
cdr3_aa: CASSPQQGPQETQYF

v_call: TRBV2
cdr3_length: 14
d_call: TRBD1
j_call: TRBJ2-1
cdr3_aa: CASSVGQGVGEQFF

v_call: TRBV6-5
cdr3_length: 15
d_call: TRBD2
j_call: TRBJ2-7
cdr3_aa: CASSPKAGASYEQYF

v_call: TRBV30
cdr3_length: 13
d_call: .
j_call: TRBJ1-1
cdr3_aa: CAWSSGMVTEAFF

v_call: TRBV2
cdr3_length: 12
d_call: .
j_call: TRBJ2-7
cdr3_aa: CASSAGNYEQYF

v_call: TRBV30
cdr3_length: 13
d_call: TRBD1
j_call: TRBJ2-4
cdr3_aa: CAWSQGVFNIQYF